This passage covers 3 T cell receptor beta chains from one sample sequenced in a study of T cells in narcolepsy. Measured with immunoSEQ multiplex PCR; TCRdb has only the in-frame clones, and not every one. Of approximately 30,000 clones listed, around three quarters are singletons. The sequenced sample consisted of CD45RA- memory CD4+ T cells from PBMCs. The receptors shown here come from a human donor with narcolepsy.

The chain combines TRBV27 with TRBJ2-1; D is ambiguous. Germline V CDR1 and CDR2: MNHEY, SMNVEV (reference sequence). The CDR3 sequence is 15 residues long. Trimming pared 7 bases from V and 4 bases from J, leaving 17 bases between. CDR3 coding DNA: TGTGCCAGCACTGCGACATGGCAGACTTACAATGAGCAGTTCTTC. Its protein is CASTATWQTYNEQFF.

In this sample, this clone turned up a few times. This chain connects TRBV7-8 to TRBJ2-2; either TRBD1 or TRBD2 may fit D (5 bases each). Germline loops: CDR1 SGHVS, CDR2 FQNEAQ. The V end was cut by 5 bases, the J end by 5 bases, with 18 bases between. This CDR3 has 16 residues. The CDR3 sequence: CASSPPGREGTGELFF. In DNA form, the CDR3 reads TGTGCCAGCAGCCCCCCTGGCAGAGAGGGGACCGGGGAGCTGTTTTTT.

The chain is built from TRBV5-6 and TRBJ1-3, with D perhaps matching TRBD1 (5 bases). The CDR3 consists of 15 residues. Germline CDR1 SGHDT, CDR2 YYEEEE. V lost 3 bases, J lost 2 bases, and 12 bases lay in between. CDR3 sequence reads: CASSYVGTPGNTIYF. CDR3 DNA sequence: TGTGCCAGCAGCTACGTCGGGACTCCTGGAAACACCATATATTTT.